A selection of T cell receptor beta chains follows, all from one sample in a study of blood T cell repertoires in COVID-19. Produced via immunoSEQ multiplex PCR; TCRdb's table is partial and in-frame only. The sample shows roughly 160,000 clones, about 85% of them seen only once. Material for sequencing was peripheral blood. The receptors originated from a man between 18 and 35 years old with acute or convalescent COVID-19. CDR3s include the opening cysteine and the closing phenylalanine or tryptophan. A D gene is named only where the DNA matches it firmly. Only some rows state a clone size, as once, few, many or a class for expanded clones.

v_call,clone_size,d_call,j_call,cdr3_nt,cdr3_aa
TRBV11-2,-,TRBD1,TRBJ2-5,TGTGCCAGCAGCCGGGACAGGGGCGAGACCCAGTACTTC,CASSRDRGETQYF
TRBV19,-,TRBD1,TRBJ2-7,TGTGCCAGTAGGGACCCCCGGGACAGGCCCTACGAGCAGTACTTC,CASRDPRDRPYEQYF
TRBV28,-,TRBD2,TRBJ2-5,TGTGCCAGCAGTTCTAGCGGAGCCGCCCAAGAGACCCAGTACTTC,CASSSSGAAQETQYF
TRBV27,-,-,TRBJ1-1,TGTGCCAGCAGTTACGGTCCCTCTCCCACAGGGAATGAAGCTTTCTTT,CASSYGPSPTGNEAFF
TRBV20-1,-,TRBD1,TRBJ2-7,TGCAGTGCTAGTGGACAGGTACGCTCCTACGAGCAGTACTTC,CSASGQVRSYEQYF
TRBV18,-,TRBD1,TRBJ1-1,TGTGCCAGCTCACTAGGACAGGTGAACACTGAAGCTTTCTTT,CASSLGQVNTEAFF
TRBV5-1,-,-,TRBJ1-5,TGCGCCAGCAGCTTAGGCACAGGGCTCAATCAGCCCCAGCATTTT,CASSLGTGLNQPQHF
TRBV6-5,-,TRBD1,TRBJ1-1,TGTGCCAGCAGTAGACAGGGAAACACTGAAGCTTTCTTT,CASSRQGNTEAFF
TRBV3-1/TRBV3-2,once,-,TRBJ1-2,TGTGCCAGCAGCCGACGGAGGGCTCTAGGTTACACCTTC,CASSRRRALGYTF
TRBV19,once,-,TRBJ1-1,TGTGCCAGTAGTATAGCCGGGGGGACTGAAGCTTTCTTT,CASSIAGGTEAFF
TRBV5-1,-,TRBD1,TRBJ1-2,TGCGCCAGCAGCTTGGGTGACAGGGGGGTATTGGATGGCTACACCTTC,CASSLGDRGVLDGYTF
TRBV30,-,-,TRBJ2-7,TGTGCCTGGAGTGTAAGAGGGCCTGGGGAGCAGTACTTC,CAWSVRGPGEQYF
TRBV3-1/TRBV3-2,-,-,TRBJ1-6,TGTGCCAGCAGCCAGGCGGGGAATTCACCCCTCCACTTT,CASSQAGNSPLHF
TRBV27,-,-,TRBJ2-5,TGTGCCAGCAGTTTATTAGGGGACCAAGAGACCCAGTACTTC,CASSLLGDQETQYF
TRBV6-5,-,TRBD1,TRBJ2-3,TGTGCCAGCAGTCCCTCGGGACAGAGCACAGATACGCAGTATTTT,CASSPSGQSTDTQYF
TRBV6-1,-,-,TRBJ1-3,TGTGCCAGCAGTGAAGATGAGTTCTCTGGAAACACCATATATTTT,CASSEDEFSGNTIYF
TRBV6-5,-,-,TRBJ2-7,TGTGCCAGCAGCCTAGGGGGAGAGCAGTACTTC,CASSLGGEQYF
TRBV6-5,-,-,TRBJ1-5,TGTGCCAGCACCCAGTCGGGGGGACGGTTTTTC,CASTQSGGRFF
TRBV9,-,TRBD1,TRBJ2-6,TGTGCCAGCAGCGTCGGGACAGGTCAAAACTCTGGGGCCAACGTCCTGACTTTC,CASSVGTGQNSGANVLTF
TRBV6-5,-,-,TRBJ1-6,TGTGCCAGCAGTTACAACAGGCCCGTGGGTACCTCACCCCTCCACTTT,CASSYNRPVGTSPLHF
TRBV24-1,-,-,TRBJ2-3,TGTGCCACCAGTGACAGGTCTTCGTCAGATACGCAGTATTTT,CATSDRSSSDTQYF
TRBV14,many,-,TRBJ1-6,TGTGCCAGCAGCCAAGAAAGGTCGGCAGGGGTCGCCTATAATTCACCCCTCCACTTT,CASSQERSAGVAYNSPLHF
TRBV6-5,-,-,TRBJ1-3,TGTGCCAGCAGTTACCAGGGGCCGGGAAACACCATATATTTT,CASSYQGPGNTIYF
TRBV7-8,-,TRBD2,TRBJ2-3,TGTGCCAGCAGCTTAGAATTAGCGGGGCATGAAACAGATACGCAGTATTTT,CASSLELAGHETDTQYF
TRBV6-6,-,TRBD1,TRBJ2-3,TGTGCCAGCAGTCCCCCGGACAGGGCCGATAGCACAGATACGCAGTATTTT,CASSPPDRADSTDTQYF
TRBV5-1,-,-,TRBJ1-1,TGCGCCAGCAGCTTGTTACGGGGAAACACTGAAGCTTTCTTT,CASSLLRGNTEAFF
TRBV13,-,-,TRBJ2-3,TGTGCCAGCAGCCAATGGGGGGGGGCTGGGACAGATACGCAGTATTTT,CASSQWGGAGTDTQYF
TRBV9,-,TRBD1,TRBJ1-6,TGTGCCAGCAGCACGGGACAGGGCGGAGGCTCCTATAATTCACCCCTCCACTTT,CASSTGQGGGSYNSPLHF
TRBV7-3,-,TRBD1,TRBJ1-6,TGTGCCAGCAGCCTAGGACAGGGGCGCAATAATTCACCCCTCCACTTT,CASSLGQGRNNSPLHF
TRBV7-9,-,-,TRBJ1-5,TGTGCCAGCAGCTCCATGGAGCTCGTAGAGGGCAATCAGCCCCAGCATTTT,CASSSMELVEGNQPQHF
TRBV19,few,TRBD1,TRBJ1-2,TGTGCCAGTAGTACCCGGGACAGGGGGAACTATGGCTACACCTTC,CASSTRDRGNYGYTF
TRBV18,-,-,TRBJ2-1,TGTGCCAGCTCCCCGGACTGGAGCTCCTACAATGAGCAGTTCTTC,CASSPDWSSYNEQFF
TRBV5-1,few,-,TRBJ2-1,TGCGCCAGCAGCTTGAACGAGGGCCATGAGCAGTTCTTC,CASSLNEGHEQFF
TRBV9,-,-,TRBJ1-5,TGTGCCAGCAGCGTAGGAGACAGGCATAGCAATCAGCCCCAGCATTTT,CASSVGDRHSNQPQHF
TRBV2,-,-,TRBJ1-2,TGTGCCAGCGTGGCAGGAGGTGGCTACACCTTC,CASVAGGGYTF
TRBV30,-,-,TRBJ1-3,TGTGCCTGGACAGGTTCTGGAAACACCATATATTTT,CAWTGSGNTIYF
TRBV3-1/TRBV3-2,-,-,TRBJ1-2,TGTGCCAGCAGCCAAGGGGGGAGGGGGTATGGCTACACCTTC,CASSQGGRGYGYTF
TRBV14,once,TRBD1,TRBJ2-5,TGTGCCAGCAGCCGAGGGACAGCACAAGAGACCCAGTACTTC,CASSRGTAQETQYF
TRBV27,-,-,TRBJ1-6,TGTGCCAGCAGGACAGCTAATTCACCCCTCCACTTT,CASRTANSPLHF
TRBV30,-,TRBD1,TRBJ1-5,TGTGCCTGGACCCGGACAGGGGGATTCCCTCAGCCCCAGCATTTT,CAWTRTGGFPQPQHF
TRBV6-2/TRBV6-3,-,TRBD1,TRBJ2-7,TGTGCCAGCAGTACGCCCGGGACAGGTTACGAGCAGTACTTC,CASSTPGTGYEQYF
TRBV2,-,TRBD1,TRBJ1-3,TGTGCCAGCAGTGAATTAGCATTGGACAGGGGTAGTGACACCATATATTTT,CASSELALDRGSDTIYF
TRBV29-1,-,-,TRBJ2-2,TGCAGCGTAGTGACGGCGGGGGCCCACACCGGGGAGCTGTTTTTT,CSVVTAGAHTGELFF
TRBV6-5,-,-,TRBJ1-3,TGTGCCAGCAGAACAACAGATTTCTCTGGAAACACCATATATTTT,CASRTTDFSGNTIYF
TRBV6-5,-,TRBD2,TRBJ2-7,TGTGCCAGCAGGGTAGCGGGGGGGAACTACGAGCAGTACTTC,CASRVAGGNYEQYF
TRBV6-5,-,-,TRBJ1-1,TGTGCCAGCAGTTACGCCCCCGGGAAGAACACTGAAGCTTTCTTT,CASSYAPGKNTEAFF
TRBV25-1,few,-,TRBJ2-2,TGTGCCAGCAGTGCTCTAGCTGGTACCGGGGAGCTGTTTTTT,CASSALAGTGELFF
TRBV4-1,-,-,TRBJ2-1,TGCGCCAGCAGCCCCATGGCGGGGAGCTACAATGAGCAGTTCTTC,CASSPMAGSYNEQFF
TRBV2,-,TRBD1,TRBJ2-3,TGTGCCAGCCGAAAGGACAGGGTCATCACAGATACGCAGTATTTT,CASRKDRVITDTQYF
TRBV10-2,-,TRBD1,TRBJ1-5,TGCGCCAGCAGCCAGACAGGGCGCAATCAGCCCCAGCATTTT,CASSQTGRNQPQHF
TRBV18,-,-,TRBJ1-2,TGTGCCAGCTCACCTTGGGCGCGGGGATCTAACTATGGCTACACCTTC,CASSPWARGSNYGYTF
TRBV18,once,TRBD1,TRBJ1-6,TGTGCCAGCTCACCGGGACAGGGGTATAATTCACCCCTCCACTTT,CASSPGQGYNSPLHF
TRBV30,once,-,TRBJ2-5,TGTTCTAACGGGGGAAGCCCAGAGACCCAGTACTTC,CSNGGSPETQYF
TRBV19,-,TRBD1,TRBJ2-2,TGTGCCACGACACAGGGGGCGACCACCGGGGAGCTGTTTTTT,CATTQGATTGELFF
TRBV9,few,TRBD1,TRBJ2-5,TGTGCCAGCAGCGTATCTGGACAGGTAATGGGAGAGACCCAGTACTTC,CASSVSGQVMGETQYF